Each of the 26 T cell receptor beta chains below was sequenced from the same sample in a study of OX40 agonist ivuxolimab in advanced cancers. Clones were read by immunoSEQ multiplex PCR, and TCRdb kept only the in-frame ones, dropping some. Found here are some 69,000 clones, 85% to 90% of them singletons; the top ten hold 10%. The material was CD4+ or CD8+ T cells sorted from blood, obtained in a trial of the OX40 agonist ivuxolimab. Receptors originate from an adult with an advanced solid tumor such as melanoma, head and neck, liver or kidney cancer.

This chain links TRBV15 with TRBJ1-4; D is unclear. V was pared by 2 bases and J by 0 bases, with 7 bases between. This CDR3 is built from 15 residues. In germline, CDR1 is LNHNV, CDR2 YYDKDF (reference sequence). CDR3 nucleotides: TGTGCCACCAGCAGACAGGCGGCAACTAATGAAAAACTGTTTTTT. This sequence encodes CATSRQAATNEKLFF.

V usage is TRBV6-1 and J usage is TRBJ2-1; no reliable D call. The germline CDR1 and CDR2 sequences are MNHNS and SASEGT. The V end lost 3 bases, the J end lost 8 bases, and 14 bases lay between the germline ends. The CDR3 runs 14 residues. The CDR3 DNA follows: TGTGCCAGCAGTGACGGGCCACAAGGATATGAGCAGTTCTTC. Protein product: CASSDGPQGYEQFF.

The J gene is TRBJ1-2, the V gene TRBV6-5, with D maybe TRBD1 (6 bases). The germline V and J ends were trimmed by 8 bases and 8 bases, with 15 bases remaining between them. The CDR3 spans 12 residues. CDR1 MNHEY and CDR2 SVGAGI come from the germline V gene. CDR3 sequence: CASFGGPGGYTF. CDR3 DNA sequence: TGTGCCAGCTTCGGGGGCCCGGGAGGCTACACCTTC.

Notes on this clone: Other DNA sequences within the sample encode an identical CDR3. The chain uses TRBV7-2 and TRBJ1-1; unclear D gene. The V and J ends lost 2 bases and 0 bases respectively, with 7 bases between them. This CDR3 is 14 amino acids long. CDR1 SGHTA and CDR2 FQGNSA come from the germline V gene. The CDR3 DNA is TGTGCCAGCAGCTTATTAGGGTTGAACACTGAAGCTTTCTTT. This codes for CASSLLGLNTEAFF.

Only a few counts were recorded for this clone. V usage is TRBV6-6 and J usage is TRBJ1-4; 7 nucleotides match TRBD1. Losses at the gene ends were 2 bases for V and 5 bases for J; bases not matched to a gene: 5. The CDR3 length is 15 residues. Germline V gene sequence: CDR1 MNHNY, CDR2 SVGAGI (reference sequence). The CDR3 sequence: CASSYGDRRNEKLFF. DNA of the CDR3: TGTGCCAGCAGTTACGGGGACAGAAGAAATGAAAAACTGTTTTTT.

The chain's CDR3 is CASSLLANTEAFF. The CDR3 DNA is TGTGCCAGCAGCTTATTGGCAAACACTGAAGCTTTCTTT. The gene calls are TRBV7-9 and TRBJ1-1; D is uncertain. V was pared by 2 bases and J by 2 bases, with 6 bases between. Germline lookup yields CDR1 SEHNR and CDR2 FQNEAQ (reference sequence). The CDR3 is 13 amino acids.

The chain combines TRBV5-1 with TRBJ2-5; D perhaps matches TRBD1 (6 bases). The V gene's germline CDR1 is SGHRS and CDR2 YFSETQ. V lost 4 bases and J 1 base, leaving 14 bases between the germline ends. The CDR3 consists of 15 residues. DNA for the CDR3: TGCGCCAGCAGCAGGGACACCAGATCCCAAGAGACCCAGTACTTC. Amino acids: CASSRDTRSQETQYF.

This sequence joins TRBV5-1 and TRBJ2-5, with D possibly TRBD2 on 5 matching bases. This CDR3 has 13 residues. Germline values: CDR1 SGHRS, CDR2 YFSETQ. Trimming took 4 bases from V and 5 from J, leaving 12 bases between them. The CDR3 reads CASSQVGGETQYF. CDR3 DNA sequence: TGCGCCAGCAGCCAAGTAGGCGGGGAGACCCAGTACTTC.

J is TRBJ2-2 and V is TRBV18, with TRBD1 identical over 9 bases. V lost 6 bases to trimming and J lost 4 bases; unmatched junction nucleotides: 9. CDR3 length equals 16 residues. Germline V gene lookup returns CDR1 KGHSH and CDR2 LQKENI. CDR3 sequence (DNA): TGTGCCAGCTCGGGCAGGGGACAGGGAACCACCGGGGAGCTGTTTTTT. Amino acid sequence: CASSGRGQGTTGELFF.

The V and J genes are TRBV27 and TRBJ2-1, with 9 bases that match TRBD2. This CDR3 has 14 residues. Trimming cost V 7 bases and J 7 bases; bases outside gene matches: 8. CDR1 and CDR2 (germline): MNHEY, SMNVEV (reference sequence). CDR3 DNA: TGTGCCAGCACAAATAGCGGGAGAAATAATGAGCAGTTCTTC. Translating it yields CASTNSGRNNEQFF.

The chain joins TRBV27 to TRBJ2-3; 12 bases are a match to TRBD2. CDR1 is MNHEY, CDR2 SMNVEV, per germline (reference sequence). The ends lost 1 base at V and 1 base at J; junction bases unmatched: 6. The CDR3 is 18 residues long. The CDR3 spells CASSLYGLAGGRTDTQYF. The CDR3 DNA reads TGTGCCAGCAGTTTATATGGGCTAGCGGGAGGGCGCACAGATACGCAGTATTTT.

The V and J genes are TRBV11-3 and TRBJ2-7; the match to TRBD2 covers 9 bases. CDR1 is SGHNT and CDR2 is YENEEA in the germline V gene. With 5 bases clipped from V and 3 bases from J, the junction kept 14 bases outside the gene matches. The CDR3 covers 17 residues. Here the CDR3 reads CASSPRGGAGGFYEQYF. The CDR3 DNA reads TGTGCCAGCAGCCCCCGCGGGGGGGCGGGAGGATTCTACGAGCAGTACTTC.

The chain joins TRBV25-1 to TRBJ1-2; D not resolved. V lost 7 bases and J lost 4, with 13 bases in between. The CDR3 covers 13 residues. The germline CDR1 and CDR2 sequences are MGHDK and SYGVNS. The CDR3 sequence is CASTEGGSYGYTF. The CDR3 DNA sequence: TGTGCCAGCACGGAGGGAGGTAGCTATGGCTACACCTTC.

On this clone itself: The same CDR3 can be traced to other DNA sequences in this sample. This chain connects TRBV4-2 to TRBJ2-3; D is possibly TRBD2 (5 bases). Between the trimmed V and J ends, which lost 4 bases and 1 base, there was a span of 12 bases. The CDR3 spans 15 residues. Germline CDR1 and CDR2: LGHNA and YNFKEQ. Written as DNA, the CDR3 is TGTGCCAGCAGCCTCGGAGGTGGGGGCACAGATACGCAGTATTTT. It specifies CASSLGGGGTDTQYF.

The chain links TRBV18 to TRBJ2-1; no firm D call. V was pared by 3 bases and J by 10 bases, with 16 bases between. Per germline, CDR1 KGHSH and CDR2 LQKENI. The CDR3 covers 14 residues. Written as DNA, the CDR3 is TGTGCCAGCTCACCCGAGATTTGGGGAAAGGAGCAGTTCTTC. This encodes CASSPEIWGKEQFF.

The chain joins TRBV30 to TRBJ1-2; the match to TRBD1 covers 8 bases. Trimming removed 0 bases from V and 12 bases from J; junction bases left unmatched: 12. Germline V gene lookup returns CDR1 GTSNPN and CDR2 SVGIG (reference sequence). The CDR3 loop spans 14 amino acids. This CDR3 reads CAWSVQGGAPVDTF. The CDR3, as DNA: TGTGCCTGGAGTGTACAGGGGGGAGCCCCCGTAGACACCTTC.

The chain joins TRBV29-1 to TRBJ1-2; 8 bases agree with TRBD1. This CDR3 comprises 13 residues. Unmatched junction bases numbered 5, after V lost 7 bases and J lost 1 base. The V gene's germline CDR1 is SQVTM and CDR2 ANQGSEA. The CDR3 reads CSADRGFNYGYTF. The CDR3 DNA follows: TGCAGCGCTGACAGGGGATTTAACTATGGCTACACCTTC.

The chain combines TRBV5-1 with TRBJ2-6, with a tentative D call TRBD1 (5 bases). Germline loops: CDR1 SGHRS, CDR2 YFSETQ. The ends were cut back, 0 bases at V and 1 base at J, with 14 bases in the middle. This CDR3 is 18 amino acids long. CDR3 DNA: TGCGCCAGCAGCTTGGGTTCAGGGAAAGGGTCTGGGGCCAACGTCCTGACTTTC. Translated: CASSLGSGKGSGANVLTF.

V usage is TRBV5-5 and J usage is TRBJ2-3; a weak D match, TRBD2 (7 bases). The CDR3 is made up of 14 amino acids. CDR1 and CDR2 from the germline V gene are SGHKS and YYEKEE (reference sequence). Trimming cost V 6 bases and J 6 bases, with 17 bases left between them. The CDR3: CASNTGTGGDTQYF. The CDR3 coding sequence is TGTGCCAGCAACACAGGGACCGGGGGGGATACGCAGTATTTT.

The chain carries TRBV5-6 and TRBJ2-3, with TRBD1 matching over 7 bases. The CDR3 loop spans 17 amino acids. Germline V lookup: CDR1 SGHDT, CDR2 YYEEEE. Unmatched junction bases numbered 20, after V lost 4 bases and J lost 9 bases. In nucleotides, the CDR3 is TGTGCCAGCAGCCTGAAATCACAGGGGCCTCTCGTGAGAACGCAGTATTTT. It translates to CASSLKSQGPLVRTQYF.

The chain carries TRBV6-5 and TRBJ1-3, with D possibly being TRBD1 (6 bases). Germline V gene data show CDR1 as MNHEY and CDR2 as SVGAGI. The V gene lost 5 bases and the J gene lost 2 bases, with 10 bases spanning the gap. The CDR3 contains 14 residues. The CDR3 sequence is CASSTGIAGNTIYF. Here the CDR3 DNA reads TGTGCCAGCAGTACAGGGATCGCTGGAAACACCATATATTTT.

The chain joins TRBV9 to TRBJ2-5; D is uncertain. The CDR3 is made up of 14 amino acids. Germline V CDR1 and CDR2: SGDLS, YYNGEE. The V gene lost 0 bases and the J gene lost 5 bases, with 11 bases spanning the gap. The DNA of the CDR3 is TGTGCCAGCAGCGTAGCTTTAAAACAGGAGACCCAGTACTTC. Translation gives CASSVALKQETQYF.

The chain is built from TRBV7-9 and TRBJ2-1; D remains ambiguous. The length of the CDR3 is 13 residues. V lost 7 bases to trimming and J lost 11 bases, with 18 bases between them. Germline CDR1 and CDR2: SEHNR and FQNEAQ (reference sequence). The CDR3 is CASISTEANQQFF. The CDR3 nucleotides read TGTGCCAGCATCTCGACCGAGGCAAATCAGCAGTTCTTC.

The V gene is TRBV7-9, the J gene TRBJ1-4; no definite D call. CDR3 length equals 16 residues. Germline values: CDR1 SEHNR, CDR2 FQNEAQ (reference sequence). V was cut by 5 bases and J by 8 bases, with 21 bases left in between. In DNA form, the CDR3 reads TGTGCCAGCAGCCCATGGGATGGACTTAAGGCCGAAAAACTGTTTTTT. It yields the protein CASSPWDGLKAEKLFF.

This chain uses TRBV28 with TRBJ1-2; no clear D gene. CDR1 MDHEN and CDR2 SYDVKM come from the germline V gene. The length of the CDR3 is 18 residues. The V end lost 2 bases, the J end lost 4 bases, and 23 bases lay between the germline ends. For the CDR3, the DNA is TGTGCCAGCAGTTTACCCCCGCAGCCAGCTCTCTCCATCTATGGCTACACCTTC. Its protein product is CASSLPPQPALSIYGYTF.

V usage is TRBV12-2 and J usage is TRBJ2-4; the DNA was not used to check the table's D call, TRBD1. TRBV12-2 is noted as a pseudogene. The CDR3 is 18 amino acids. This CDR3 is CASRLVWVGPRAKNIQYF. CDR3 sequence (DNA): TGTGCAAGTCGCTTAGTTTGGGTGGGGCCTCGGGCCAAAAACATTCAGTACTTC.